These T cell receptor beta chains were read from a single sample in a study of blood T cell repertoires in COVID-19. Generated by immunoSEQ multiplex PCR, the TCRdb table keeps only in-frame clones and is missing some. The table has 450,000 or so clones, nearly 90% seen once. Sequencing used peripheral blood. The source is a man younger than 35 with COVID-19, enrolled during active disease. Each CDR3 is given with its conserved first and last residue. D genes are given only for firm matches. For some rows the clone size is stated as once, few or many, or as a class when expanded; others skip it.

D | size | J | V | DNA | CDR3
TRBD1 | NA | TRBJ2-7 | TRBV6-5 | TGTGCCAGCACAGAAGGGACAGACTACGAACGTGAGCAGTACTTC | CASTEGTDYEREQYF
TRBD2 | NA | TRBJ2-1 | TRBV7-9 | TGTGCCACCACTCAGGCTAGCGGGGTTGATGAGCAGTTCTTC | CATTQASGVDEQFF
NA | NA | TRBJ2-7 | TRBV10-2 | TGCGCCACCGGGGTTAGTGACGAGCAGTACTTC | CATGVSDEQYF
TRBD2 | NA | TRBJ2-2 | TRBV19 | TGTGCCAGTACCTTGGGACTAGCGGCCACCGGGGAGCTGTTTTTT | CASTLGLAATGELFF
TRBD1 | NA | TRBJ2-2 | TRBV2 | TGTGCCAGCAAAGAAGACAGGGCCGAAACCGGGGAGCTGTTTTTT | CASKEDRAETGELFF
NA | NA | TRBJ1-1 | TRBV2 | TGTGCCAGCAGACAGGGTCCGAACACTGAAGCTTTCTTT | CASRQGPNTEAFF
NA | once | TRBJ2-2 | TRBV7-9 | TGTGCCAGTAGGGGGAGGGAGAACACCGGGGAGCTGTTTTTT | CASRGRENTGELFF
TRBD2 | NA | TRBJ2-5 | TRBV11-2 | TGTGCCAGCAGCTCGCCAGCGGGATTTCAAGAGACCCAGTACTTC | CASSSPAGFQETQYF
TRBD2 | NA | TRBJ2-5 | TRBV2 | TGTGCCAGCAGTGTGGGGGGGAACGGCGAGACCCAGTACTTC | CASSVGGNGETQYF
TRBD2 | NA | TRBJ2-3 | TRBV30 | TGTGCCTGGACCGGAGGGCTAGCGGTTAGCACAGATACGCAGTATTTT | CAWTGGLAVSTDTQYF
TRBD2 | NA | TRBJ2-3 | TRBV6-1 | TGTGCCAGCAGTGAGCCGGGACTAGCGGGCACAGATACGCAGTATTTT | CASSEPGLAGTDTQYF
TRBD1 | NA | TRBJ1-3 | TRBV11-2 | TGTGCCAGCAGCTCTCCGAGGGGGCAAGGAAACACCATATATTTT | CASSSPRGQGNTIYF
NA | NA | TRBJ2-7 | TRBV7-9 | TGTGCCAGCAGCTCTTCTGGAGCCTACGAGCAGTACTTC | CASSSSGAYEQYF
TRBD2 | NA | TRBJ2-5 | TRBV5-6 | TGTGCCAGCAGCTCCCGAAGGACCGGGACTAGCGGGTTCCAAGAGACCCAGTACTTC | CASSSRRTGTSGFQETQYF
NA | NA | TRBJ2-7 | TRBV27 | TGTGCCAGCAGTCCAACCCCCGCAGTTACCTACGAGCAGTACTTC | CASSPTPAVTYEQYF
NA | NA | TRBJ2-7 | TRBV12-3/TRBV12-4 | TGTGCCAGCACCCTCGGTCTCTCCTACGAGCAGTACTTC | CASTLGLSYEQYF
NA | few | TRBJ1-5 | TRBV30 | TGTGCCTGGAGTTTCGGTAGCAATCAGCCCCAGCATTTT | CAWSFGSNQPQHF
TRBD1 | NA | TRBJ1-5 | TRBV11-2 | TGTGCCAGCAGCGACAGGGACCTCAATCAGCCCCAGCATTTT | CASSDRDLNQPQHF
TRBD2 | NA | TRBJ2-5 | TRBV5-6 | TGTGCCAGCAATATACTAGCGGGAGGGTCCGGTGAGACCCAGTACTTC | CASNILAGGSGETQYF
TRBD2 | once | TRBJ2-1 | TRBV7-3 | TGTGCCACCCGGGAGGCCGGGGGCAATGAGCAGTTCTTC | CATREAGGNEQFF
TRBD2 | NA | TRBJ2-3 | TRBV27 | TGTGCCAGCAGTTTATATAGTACAACTAGCGGGGTGCATACGCAGTATTTT | CASSLYSTTSGVHTQYF
NA | NA | TRBJ2-7 | TRBV9 | TGTGCCAGCAGCGTAGGCGGCGGGGACTACGAGCAGTACTTC | CASSVGGGDYEQYF
TRBD1 | NA | TRBJ1-1 | TRBV4-1 | TGCGCCAGCAGCCTACAGGGGGGTACTGAAGCTTTCTTT | CASSLQGGTEAFF
TRBD2 | NA | TRBJ2-3 | TRBV3-1/TRBV3-2 | TGTGCCAGCAGCCACCCGGGACTAGCGGAGGATACGCAGTATTTT | CASSHPGLAEDTQYF
TRBD2 | NA | TRBJ2-7 | TRBV4-1 | TGCGCCAGCAGCCCCGGGCTAGCGGGACAAAACGAGCAGTACTTC | CASSPGLAGQNEQYF
NA | NA | TRBJ2-7 | TRBV14 | TGTGCCAGCAGCCAAGAGACAGGAATTACCTACGAGCAGTACTTC | CASSQETGITYEQYF
NA | NA | TRBJ2-1 | TRBV9 | TGTGCCAGCAGCGTTGGGGGGGCCTCCTCCTACAATGAGCAGTTCTTC | CASSVGGASSYNEQFF
NA | NA | TRBJ1-1 | TRBV7-6 | TGTGCCAGCAGCTTTGGGCAAGGGCGGGATGAAGCTTTCTTT | CASSFGQGRDEAFF
NA | NA | TRBJ2-5 | TRBV6-2/TRBV6-3 | TGTGCCAGCAGTTACTCGAGCGCGGGGCGGCCCCAAGAGACCCAGTACTTC | CASSYSSAGRPQETQYF
NA | NA | TRBJ1-5 | TRBV6-1 | TGTGCCAGCAGTGACGGAGTCGACAGAGCCACCCAGCCCCAGCATTTT | CASSDGVDRATQPQHF
NA | NA | TRBJ2-6 | TRBV5-5 | TGTGCCAGCAGCTTGTTTATGGGCAACTCTGGGGCCAACGTCCTGACTTTC | CASSLFMGNSGANVLTF
NA | NA | TRBJ2-3 | TRBV11-3 | TGTGCCAGCACCTTCTCACTAGCAGCAGATACGCAGTATTTT | CASTFSLAADTQYF
NA | NA | TRBJ2-3 | TRBV18 | TGTGCCAGCTCACCACGCCAGGACACAGATACGCAGTATTTT | CASSPRQDTDTQYF
NA | NA | TRBJ2-5 | TRBV6-5 | TGTGCCACTACTACAGGGAACCAAGAGACCCAGTACTTC | CATTTGNQETQYF
NA | NA | TRBJ2-5 | TRBV28 | TGTGCCAGCATGTTGAGACTACCGTCGGAGACCCAGTACTTC | CASMLRLPSETQYF
NA | NA | TRBJ2-3 | TRBV5-4 | TGTGCCAGCAGCTTTGCTAGGACAGATACGCAGTATTTT | CASSFARTDTQYF
TRBD2 | NA | TRBJ2-3 | TRBV2 | TGTGCCAGCAGGGGACTAGCGGGGGCGCAAGTAGTATTTACGCAGTATTTT | CASRGLAGAQVVFTQYF
TRBD2 | NA | TRBJ2-7 | TRBV30 | TGTGCCTGGAGTGTCGCGGGAGCGCGTTACGAGCAGTACTTC | CAWSVAGARYEQYF
NA | NA | TRBJ2-7 | TRBV12-3/TRBV12-4 | TGTGCCAGCAGTCCCCTCGGGAGCTACGAGCAGTACTTC | CASSPLGSYEQYF
NA | NA | TRBJ2-7 | TRBV6-5 | TGTGCCAGCAGTTACTCGACGGGGAATGCCGAGTACTTC | CASSYSTGNAEYF
NA | NA | TRBJ2-6 | TRBV5-5 | TGTGCCAGCAGCTTCGTCGGACTGCGCTCTGGGGCCAACGTCCTGACTTTC | CASSFVGLRSGANVLTF
TRBD1 | once | TRBJ2-2 | TRBV2 | TGTGCCAGCACTCAGGGGGATCACACCGGGGAGCTGTTTTTT | CASTQGDHTGELFF
NA | NA | TRBJ2-3 | TRBV4-1 | TGCGCCAGCAGCTACACCGGGACACCCACAGATACGCAGTATTTT | CASSYTGTPTDTQYF
NA | NA | TRBJ1-2 | TRBV2 | TGTGCCAGCAGTAACGGGACTCCCCTTGGCTACACCTTC | CASSNGTPLGYTF
TRBD1 | NA | TRBJ2-7 | TRBV2 | TGTGCCAGCAGTGAAAGGGGACAGGGGGCCTACGAGCAGTACTTC | CASSERGQGAYEQYF
TRBD2 | NA | TRBJ2-7 | TRBV11-2 | TGTGCCAGCAGCTCTTCCGGGACTAGCGTTTACGAGCAGTACTTC | CASSSSGTSVYEQYF
TRBD2 | NA | TRBJ2-1 | TRBV19 | TGTGCCAGTAGTATCGCGCGGGAGGGCCCGGAGCAGTTCTTC | CASSIAREGPEQFF
TRBD1 | NA | TRBJ2-7 | TRBV10-1 | TGCGCCAGCAGTGATGTTGGGACAGGGGGCCACGAGCAGTACTTC | CASSDVGTGGHEQYF
NA | NA | TRBJ1-1 | TRBV6-5 | TGTGCCAGCAGTCCCTCTCCCAACACTGAAGCTTTCTTT | CASSPSPNTEAFF
NA | once | TRBJ2-4 | TRBV24-1 | TGTGCCACCAGTGATGGTTCTATAGCCAAAAACATTCAGTACTTC | CATSDGSIAKNIQYF
NA | NA | TRBJ1-3 | TRBV5-4 | TGTGCCAGCAGCTTGGAGGAGCCCGGAAACACCATATATTTT | CASSLEEPGNTIYF
NA | NA | TRBJ1-6 | TRBV6-4 | TGTGCCAGCAGGTATCTATTTTCACCCCTCCACTTT | CASRYLFSPLHF
TRBD1 | NA | TRBJ2-7 | TRBV27 | TGTGCCAGCAGTTTAAGTAGCGGAGGACAGGGGCCCTCCTACGAGCAGTACTTC | CASSLSSGGQGPSYEQYF
NA | once | TRBJ2-1 | TRBV6-5 | TGTGCCAGCAGTAACCGACAGGGAGGGCAGTTCTTC | CASSNRQGGQFF
TRBD1 | NA | TRBJ2-3 | TRBV7-8 | TGTGCCAGCAGCGCGCGGACAGGGGGAAGCGTGTATACGCAGTATTTT | CASSARTGGSVYTQYF
TRBD1 | NA | TRBJ1-1 | TRBV3-1/TRBV3-2 | TGTGCCAGCAGCCAAAACAGGGGGATTGAAGCTTTCTTT | CASSQNRGIEAFF
TRBD1 | NA | TRBJ1-2 | TRBV27 | TGTGCCAGCACCACAAGCCTCGGTGCCTACAGGGGAAATGGCTACACCTTC | CASTTSLGAYRGNGYTF
TRBD1 | NA | TRBJ1-1 | TRBV19 | TGTGCCAGTAGTTTCCGGGACAGGGTTTTCGAAGCTTTCTTT | CASSFRDRVFEAFF
TRBD2 | NA | TRBJ2-5 | TRBV10-2 | TGCGCCAGCAGTGCCCGGACTAGCGGACAAGAGACCCAGTACTTC | CASSARTSGQETQYF